The source of this TCR beta chain is a study of CD8 T cells in ankylosing spondylitis. Study findings and constraints: Disease-linked clones reportedly showed significant enrichment in matched ankylosing spondylitis synovial fluid. There was a TCR beta motif, made of several highly homologous variants, that appeared characteristic of ankylosing spondylitis blood. Disease-linked clones were CD8+ and relatively rare in peripheral blood.

About this clonotype: Its antigen remains unknown.

TCRdb reanalysed the 5' RACE reads using MiXCR and keeps one entry per CDR3 protein. Counted here are roughly 700,000 distinct CDR3 sequences, under 20% occurring once; the ten biggest clones make up 15% to 20%. CDR3 length equals 16 residues. V was shortened by 6 bases and J by 5 bases, with 21 bases between the two germline ends. The germline CDR1 and CDR2 sequences are MNHEY and SMNVEV (reference sequence). The chain uses TRBV27 and TRBJ2-3, with D possibly being TRBD2 (6 bases). The sequence was collected from a male donor with ankylosing spondylitis. The specimen was blood, either unsorted or a sorted T cell fraction (not recorded which). CDR3 sequence (DNA): TGTGCCAGCAGCCTGTCGCGGGGAATCTGGGGAGATACGCAGTATTTT. This codes for CASSLSRGIWGDTQYF.